This T cell receptor (beta chain) appears in the sequencing data of a study of cytomegalovirus exposure and HLA in healthy donors. Trimming took 0 bases from V and 7 from J, leaving 17 bases between them. Per the germline V gene, CDR1 is SGHKS and CDR2 is YYEKEE (reference sequence). There are 15 residues in the CDR3. Study conclusions and caveats: CMV antigen specificity of a few CMV-associated chains was confirmed in vitro. The study put 150 to 200 TCR beta chains on its list as cytomegalovirus-associated.

Some clones are missing from TCRdb's copy, which holds only in-frame ones; the method was immunoSEQ multiplex PCR. Of some 150,000 clones in the sample, 88% are singletons; the top ten hold roughly 3%. Concerning this clone itself: Its matching antigen is unknown.

This receptor was taken from a man aged 18 to 35 in good health and CMV-seronegative. Source material: PBMCs. V and J are TRBV5-5 and TRBJ2-7; no clear D gene. CDR3 loop: CASSLGLPQVGEQYF. CDR3 nucleotide sequence: TGTGCCAGCAGCTTGGGGTTGCCTCAGGTTGGGGAGCAGTACTTC.